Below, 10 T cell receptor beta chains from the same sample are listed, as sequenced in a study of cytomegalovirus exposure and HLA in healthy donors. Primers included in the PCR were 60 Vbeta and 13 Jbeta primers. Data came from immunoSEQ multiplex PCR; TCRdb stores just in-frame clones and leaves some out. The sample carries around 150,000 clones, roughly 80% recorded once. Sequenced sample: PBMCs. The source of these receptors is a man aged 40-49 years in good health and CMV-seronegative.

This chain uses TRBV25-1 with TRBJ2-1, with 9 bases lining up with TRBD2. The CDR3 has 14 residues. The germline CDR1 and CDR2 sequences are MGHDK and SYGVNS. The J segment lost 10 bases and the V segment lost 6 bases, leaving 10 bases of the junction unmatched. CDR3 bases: TGTGCCAGCAGCAGGCGGGAGGGTCTAGGGGAGCAGTTCTTC. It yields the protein CASSRREGLGEQFF.

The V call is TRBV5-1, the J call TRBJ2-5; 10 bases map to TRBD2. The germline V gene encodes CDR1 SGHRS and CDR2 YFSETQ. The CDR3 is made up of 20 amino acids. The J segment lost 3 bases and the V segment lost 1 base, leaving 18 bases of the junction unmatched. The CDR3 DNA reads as TGCGCCAGCAGCTTGTGGGCTAGCGGGGGCCCCCTCGGGGGGAAAGAGACCCAGTACTTC. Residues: CASSLWASGGPLGGKETQYF.

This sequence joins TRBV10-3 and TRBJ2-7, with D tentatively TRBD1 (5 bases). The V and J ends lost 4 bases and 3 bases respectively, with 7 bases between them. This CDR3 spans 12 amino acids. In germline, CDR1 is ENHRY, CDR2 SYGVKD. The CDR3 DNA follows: TGTGCCATCAGTGGACAGAGCTACGAGCAGTACTTC. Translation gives CAISGQSYEQYF.

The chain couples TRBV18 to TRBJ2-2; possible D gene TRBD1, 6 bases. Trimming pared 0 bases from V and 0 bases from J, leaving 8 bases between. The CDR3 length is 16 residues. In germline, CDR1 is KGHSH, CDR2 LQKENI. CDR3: CASSPPGQSNTGELFF. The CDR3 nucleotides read TGTGCCAGCTCACCACCAGGACAGTCGAACACCGGGGAGCTGTTTTTT.

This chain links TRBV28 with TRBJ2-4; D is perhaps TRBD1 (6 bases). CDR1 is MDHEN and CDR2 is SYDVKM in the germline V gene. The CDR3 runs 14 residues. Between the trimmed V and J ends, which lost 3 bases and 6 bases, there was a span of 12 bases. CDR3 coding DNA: TGTGCCAGCAGTTTCCGAGGGGGTTTAAACATTCAGTACTTC. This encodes CASSFRGGLNIQYF.

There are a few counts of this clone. This CDR3 is CASSEDRGLTEAFF. Written as DNA, the CDR3 is TGTGCCAGCAGCGAGGACAGGGGGCTCACTGAAGCTTTCTTT. The chain is built from TRBV7-8 and TRBJ1-1; 11 bases match TRBD1. The CDR3 runs to 14 residues. Trimming took 5 bases from V and 4 from J; bases not matched to a gene: 3. CDR1 and CDR2 from the germline V gene are SGHVS and FQNEAQ.

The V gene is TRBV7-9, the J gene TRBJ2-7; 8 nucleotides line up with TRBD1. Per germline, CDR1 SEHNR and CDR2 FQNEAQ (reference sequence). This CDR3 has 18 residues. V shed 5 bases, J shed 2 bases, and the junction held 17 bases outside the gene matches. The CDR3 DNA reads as TGTGCCAGCAGCCAGCTGCAGGGGGCGCTCCGCAGGGCCTACGAGCAGTACTTC. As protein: CASSQLQGALRRAYEQYF.

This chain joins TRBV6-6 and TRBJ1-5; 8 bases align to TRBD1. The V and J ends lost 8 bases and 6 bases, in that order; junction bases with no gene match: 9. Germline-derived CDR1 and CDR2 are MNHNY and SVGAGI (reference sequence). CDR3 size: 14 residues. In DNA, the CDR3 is TGTGCCAGCCGCCCAGGGGGCGATTTTCAGCCCCAGCATTTT. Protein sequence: CASRPGGDFQPQHF.

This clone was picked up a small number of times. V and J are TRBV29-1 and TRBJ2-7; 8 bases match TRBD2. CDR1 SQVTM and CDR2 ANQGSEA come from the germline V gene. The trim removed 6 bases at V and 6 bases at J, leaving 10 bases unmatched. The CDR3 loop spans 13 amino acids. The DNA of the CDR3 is TGCAGCGTGGACGGGAGGGCCAGGGGCGAGCAGTACTTC. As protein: CSVDGRARGEQYF.

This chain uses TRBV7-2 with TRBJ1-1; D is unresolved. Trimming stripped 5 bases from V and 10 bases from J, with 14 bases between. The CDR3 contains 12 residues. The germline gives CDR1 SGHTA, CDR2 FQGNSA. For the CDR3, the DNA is TGTGCCAGCAGCCCAGGAGGTTTGCGAGCTTTCTTT. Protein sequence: CASSPGGLRAFF. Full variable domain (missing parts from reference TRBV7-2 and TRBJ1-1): GAGVSQSPSNKVTEKGKDVELRCDPISGHTALYWYRQSLGQGLEFLIYFQGNSAPDKSGLPSDRFSAERTGGSVSTLTIQRTQQEDSAVYLCASSPGGLRAFFGQGTRLTVV.